This TCR beta chain comes out of a study of T cells in Graves' hyperthyroidism and ophthalmopathy. Trimming took 4 bases from V and 5 from J; bases not matched to a gene: 1. The CDR3 contains 13 residues. Amplified TCR beta CDR3 regions came from RNA transcripts. First-round RT-PCR of the TCR CDR3 relied on the HTBI primer set. Using its own MiXCR run on the multiplex PCR reads, TCRdb lists one record per CDR3 protein. The table has about 640,000 distinct CDR3 sequences, less than 25% seen once. Study-level points and caveats: It was a median approximately 6 months before onset that the model predicted ophthalmopathy.

To note about this clonotype: What it binds is not known.

This TCR was sampled from a man between 25 and 39 years old with Graves' ophthalmopathy. The chain employs TRBV12-3 or TRBV12-4 and TRBJ1-1, with 10 bases matching TRBD1. Sequenced sample: blood. DNA for the CDR3: TGTGCCAGCAGTTGGGGACAGGGGACTGAAGCTTTCTTT. Translation: CASSWGQGTEAFF.